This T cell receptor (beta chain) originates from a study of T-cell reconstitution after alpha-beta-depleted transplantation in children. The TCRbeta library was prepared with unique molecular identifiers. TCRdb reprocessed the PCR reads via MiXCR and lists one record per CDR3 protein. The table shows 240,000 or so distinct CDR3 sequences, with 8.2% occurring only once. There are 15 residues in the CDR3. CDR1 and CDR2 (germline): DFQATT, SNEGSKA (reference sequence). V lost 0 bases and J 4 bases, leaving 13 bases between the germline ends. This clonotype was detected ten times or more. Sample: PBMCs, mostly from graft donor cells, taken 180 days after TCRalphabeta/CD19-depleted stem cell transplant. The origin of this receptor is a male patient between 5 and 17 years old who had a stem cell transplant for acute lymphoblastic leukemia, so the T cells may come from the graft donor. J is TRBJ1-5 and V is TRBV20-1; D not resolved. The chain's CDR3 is CSARDNGGRNQPQHF. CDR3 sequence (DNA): TGCAGTGCTAGAGATAACGGAGGGAGGAATCAGCCCCAGCATTTT.